This T cell receptor beta chain stems from a study of PD-1 blockade in mismatch repair-deficient tumors (dated by TCRdb to about 2017). Looking at the study overall: Between September 2013 and 2016, 80 to 90 consecutive patients with some 12 mismatch repair-deficient cancer types, all previously treated and progressing, were enrolled in the trial. Deep sequencing of TCR CDR3 regions was used to track tumor-associated T cell clones in peripheral blood of patients responding to PD-1 blockade.

CDR1 MGHRA and CDR2 YSYEKL are derived from the germline V gene. The CDR3, cysteine through phenylalanine, is 15 amino acids long. The kept DNA is CDR3 alone, 45 bases in frame from the first base. The junction carries 13 bases between V and J, which are trimmed by 4 bases and 4 bases respectively. As for this clone: The antigen this receptor binds is unknown. No much larger clone is present one base from it, and per-base qualities are unavailable.

General study outcomes and caveats: Rapid expansion after pembrolizumab followed by contraction, generally before radiologic responses, was shown by tumor-resident clones, which were often undetectable in blood before treatment.

Mismatch repair deficiency in every enrolled patient was established by polymerase chain reaction or immunohistochemistry. A few patients who responded to pembrolizumab therapy underwent TCR sequencing. The phase II trial prospectively evaluated PD-1 blockade with pembrolizumab in advanced mismatch repair-deficient cancers, independent of tissue of origin. Peripheral blood T cell samples were gathered serially, both before PD-1 blockade started and at multiple time points afterward. The timing of each blood sample was reported as weeks after the first dose of pembrolizumab. Libraries were constructed by the immunoSEQ multiplex PCR assay. TCRdb provides this immuneACCESS table in a form limited to in-frame rearrangements. Some clones are lacking; in checked studies, under half of them reflect an unresolved V gene, and why the rest are absent is not known. For this sample there are 120,000 or so clones; approximately 90% appear just once. The top ten constitute 13% of the sample.

The material sequenced was peripheral blood, taken 44 weeks after starting pembrolizumab. The chain employs TRBV4-1 and TRBJ1-4; matching of 5 bases hints at TRBD1 as the D gene. This receptor was identified in an adult with mismatch repair-deficient cancer. The CDR3 region has the sequence CASSLPGRNNEKLFF. The sequence in DNA is TGCGCCAGCAGCCTCCCGGGACGGAATAATGAAAAACTGTTTTTT.